The T cell receptor (beta chain) under discussion was sequenced for a study of a mutant IDH1 vaccine in newly diagnosed glioma. About the research overall: Patients previously underwent radiotherapy, temozolomide, or both, and most underwent both.

Unmatched junction bases numbered 10, after V lost 1 base and J lost 5 bases. Germline values: CDR1 SGHNT, CDR2 YYREEE (reference sequence). The CDR3 length is 16 residues. Only in-frame clones appear in the TCRdb table, and some are missing; sequencing was by immunoSEQ multiplex PCR. The data hold 32,000 or so clones, with around 90% observed a single time. On this clone: Its antigen is as yet unknown.

Time point described: week 5, during vaccination. Vaccinated patients received 300 ug of mutant IDH1 20-mer peptide per dose, with topical imiquimod. The clonotype was recovered from a woman in her thirties or forties with glioma. Some clones in this sample may be carry-over from other donors' samples. V usage is TRBV5-4 and J usage is TRBJ2-3; 7 nucleotides align to TRBD2. The input for sequencing was peripheral blood mononuclear cells (PBMCs), taken from a glioma patient whose treatment included an IDH1 peptide vaccine. CDR3 DNA sequence: TGTGCCAGCAGCTTGAGGTGGAGCGGGAAGGGAGATACGCAGTATTTT. This translates into CASSLRWSGKGDTQYF.